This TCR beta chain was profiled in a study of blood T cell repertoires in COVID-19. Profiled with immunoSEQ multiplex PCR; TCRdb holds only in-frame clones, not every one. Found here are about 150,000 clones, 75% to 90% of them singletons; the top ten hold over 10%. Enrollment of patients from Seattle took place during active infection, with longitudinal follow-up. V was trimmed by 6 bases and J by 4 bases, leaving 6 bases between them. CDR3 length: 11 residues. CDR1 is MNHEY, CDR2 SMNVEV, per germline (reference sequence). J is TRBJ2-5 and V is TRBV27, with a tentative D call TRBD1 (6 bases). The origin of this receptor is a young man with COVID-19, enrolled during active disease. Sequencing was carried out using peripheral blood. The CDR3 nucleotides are TGTGCCAGCAGCAGGGGAGAGACCCAGTACTTC. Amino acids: CASSRGETQYF.